A single sample is the source of the 19 T cell receptor beta chains below, sequenced in a study of T-cell memory formation after mild COVID-19 (dated by TCRdb to about 2021). Libraries were made using 5' RACE. The listed sequencing device is Illumina NovaSeq 6000. The public reads were reprocessed in TCRdb via fastp at Q25 and MiXCR, keeping in-frame beta chains. Here each entry gathers all rows of one CDR3 protein and keeps the most common genes and DNA. This sample lists some 82,000 distinct CDR3 sequences; 10% to 15% were detected once. The ten largest clones take up around two fifths of the sample. Sequencing used PBMCs or a T cell subset sorted from them (not recorded which). These receptors were taken from a man aged 18 to 35 who had mild COVID-19 (a few samples of this study predate the infection). The sample titles of this study are shuffled in the database, so cell type and time point are left out; the donor was told from shared clones.

This clonotype was counted only a few times. V is TRBV28 and J is TRBJ1-5; 9 positions agree with TRBD1. The germline gives CDR1 MDHEN, CDR2 SYDVKM. After removal of 1 base from V and 9 bases from J, the junction contained 25 bases not matched to a gene. The CDR3 sequence is 21 residues long. CDR3 DNA sequence: TGTGCCAGCAGTTTATTTTACCGGACAGGGGATTTGGGGCGAGCCCTTCTGCCCCAGCATTTT. It is translated as CASSLFYRTGDLGRALLPQHF.

This chain connects TRBV5-1 to TRBJ2-7; no clear D. Trimming cost V 0 bases and J 0 bases, with 7 bases left between them. Germline assignment: CDR1 SGHRS and CDR2 YFSETQ. This CDR3 is built from 14 residues. The CDR3 protein is CASSLGISSYEQYF. DNA for the CDR3: TGCGCCAGCAGCTTGGGGATTAGCTCCTACGAGCAGTACTTC.

The gene calls are TRBV12-3 or TRBV12-4 and TRBJ2-2; 7 bases line up with TRBD1. The CDR3 totals 13 residues. V was clipped by 1 base and J by 8 bases; unmatched bases: 1. This CDR3 reads CASSLVGQGELFF. In DNA, the CDR3 is TGTGCCAGCAGTTTAGTGGGACAGGGGGAGCTGTTTTTT.

This clonotype was observed a handful of times. This rearrangement joins TRBV12-3 or TRBV12-4 to TRBJ2-1; possibly TRBD2 for D (7 bases). The CDR3 covers 15 residues. Trimming shortened V by 5 bases and J by 0 bases, and 11 bases separated the two germline ends. In DNA, the CDR3 is TGTGCCAGCAGTGTAGGGGGGGACTCCTACAATGAGCAGTTCTTC. It codes for CASSVGGDSYNEQFF.

V is TRBV4-3 and J is TRBJ1-2, with 7 bases identical to TRBD1. Germline V CDR1 and CDR2: LGHNA, YSLEER. This CDR3 region has 15 residues. With 0 bases clipped from V and 8 bases from J, the junction kept 9 bases outside the gene matches. DNA of the CDR3: TGCGCCAGCAGCCAAGATACAGGGGCGAACCGCGGCTACACCTTC. Protein product: CASSQDTGANRGYTF.

This clonotype was seen more than once but under ten times. The chain recombines TRBV12-3 or TRBV12-4 with TRBJ2-1; 10 bases agree with TRBD2. The CDR3 totals 14 residues. V shed 7 bases and J 4 bases; nucleotides not matched to a gene: 4. CDR3 residues: CASTSGGEYNEQFF. CDR3 coding DNA: TGTGCCAGCACCAGCGGGGGGGAATACAATGAGCAGTTCTTC.

This clonotype was recorded a few times. The gene calls are TRBV5-1 and TRBJ1-2, with TRBD1 matching 10 bases. Trimming removed 4 bases from V and 2 bases from J; junction bases left unmatched: 5. The CDR3 runs to 15 residues. Germline V lookup: CDR1 SGHRS, CDR2 YFSETQ. In DNA form, the CDR3 reads TGCGCCAGCAGCGTCCGACAGGGGGCCAACTATGGCTACACCTTC. Protein product: CASSVRQGANYGYTF.

This clonotype came up many times. The V gene is TRBV20-1, the J gene TRBJ2-7; TRBD1 aligns across 9 bases. This CDR3 region has 16 residues. V lost 5 bases to trimming and J lost 3 bases; unmatched junction nucleotides: 14. The germline gives CDR1 DFQATT, CDR2 SNEGSKA (reference sequence). CDR3 in DNA: TGCAGTGCTGAGGATCCCCGGGACAGGGACCTCTACGAGCAGTACTTC. This gives the protein CSAEDPRDRDLYEQYF.

This clonotype was recorded a few times. V and J are TRBV29-1 and TRBJ2-5, with TRBD1 matching 9 bases. V shed 7 bases and J 5 bases; nucleotides not matched to a gene: 5. The V gene's germline CDR1 is SQVTM and CDR2 ANQGSEA. The CDR3 contains 12 residues. Here the CDR3 DNA reads TGCAGCGGGGACAGGGTACGGGAGACCCAGTACTTC. Its protein product is CSGDRVRETQYF.

The table lists this clonotype with a few counts. This rearrangement joins TRBV19 to TRBJ1-5; no clear D. V lost 2 bases to trimming and J lost 3 bases, with 8 bases between them. Germline V gene data show CDR1 as LNHDA and CDR2 as SQIVND (reference sequence). The CDR3 covers 14 residues. CDR3 in DNA: TGTGCCAGTAGTATACGCAGAAACAATCAGCCCCAGCATTTT. Translation gives CASSIRRNNQPQHF.

There are many counts of this clonotype. V gene TRBV7-2 combines with J gene TRBJ1-5; no clear D. Germline V gene lookup returns CDR1 SGHTA and CDR2 FQGNSA. This CDR3 is 15 amino acids long. Trimming left V 6 bases short and J 6 bases short, with 18 bases between. For the CDR3, the DNA is TGTGCCAGCAGGCTACTTTCAGGAGGGCCTCAGCCCCAGCATTTT. Translating it yields CASRLLSGGPQPQHF.

The gene calls are TRBV7-8 and TRBJ2-7; 12 bases fit TRBD1. V lost 4 bases, J lost 5 bases, and 12 bases stayed unmatched. There are 17 residues in the CDR3. Germline CDR1 reads SGHVS; CDR2 reads FQNEAQ. The CDR3, as DNA: TGTGCCAGCAGCTCGTCTGGGCGGGACAGGGGGCTCCACGAGCAGTACTTC. Encoded protein: CASSSSGRDRGLHEQYF.

The chain joins TRBV5-5 to TRBJ1-2; 10 bases fit TRBD1. The CDR3 is 13 residues long. Germline CDR1 reads SGHKS; CDR2 reads YYEKEE (reference sequence). V lost 4 bases and J lost 5; bases outside the gene matches: 2. In nucleotides, the CDR3 is TGTGCCAGCAGCCAGGACAGGGGGTATGGCTACACCTTC. Translating gives CASSQDRGYGYTF.

This clonotype was picked up a small number of times. The chain uses TRBV6-5 and TRBJ1-2; a possible D gene is TRBD1 (5 bases). V dropped 5 bases and J dropped 7 bases, with 8 bases sitting between them. The CDR3 has 11 residues. The germline V gene encodes CDR1 MNHEY and CDR2 SVGAGI. The CDR3 sequence is CASSRGGGYTF. CDR3 nucleotide sequence: TGTGCCAGCAGTCGCGGGGGTGGCTACACCTTC.

The chain joins TRBV2 to TRBJ1-1; D call uncertain. The CDR3 is 14 amino acids. V shed 3 bases and J shed 6 bases, with 14 bases lying between them. The germline V gene encodes CDR1 SNHLY and CDR2 FYNNEI. Here the CDR3 DNA reads TGTGCCAGCAGTGATGTGCAGGAGGTAGCTGAAGCTTTCTTT. Translating it yields CASSDVQEVAEAFF.

The chain couples TRBV5-1 to TRBJ2-1, with 7 bases fitting TRBD2. The V gene's germline CDR1 is SGHRS and CDR2 YFSETQ. V shed 2 bases and J 6 bases; nucleotides not matched to a gene: 2. This CDR3 comprises 13 residues. CDR3: CASSFRTSNEQFF. The CDR3 coding sequence is TGCGCCAGCAGCTTCAGGACTAGCAATGAGCAGTTCTTC.

This clonotype was found a few times. This rearrangement joins TRBV24-1 to TRBJ2-1; 7 bases agree with TRBD1. Germline CDR1 is KGHDR and CDR2 is SFDVKD. V trimming: 4 bases; J trimming: 4 bases; junction bases outside the gene matches: 3. The length of the CDR3 is 14 residues. The CDR3 reads CATSEWDRYNEQFF. CDR3 nucleotide sequence: TGTGCCACCAGTGAGTGGGACAGATACAATGAGCAGTTCTTC.

This clonotype has more than one count but fewer than ten. The V call is TRBV9, the J call TRBJ2-2; D is unresolved. The CDR3 runs 17 residues. Deletions cut 4 bases from V and 2 bases from J, with 18 bases between. Germline CDR1 reads SGDLS; CDR2 reads YYNGEE. CDR3 amino acids: CASSPHLVGFNTGELFF. CDR3 nucleotide sequence: TGTGCCAGCAGCCCCCATTTGGTGGGGTTTAACACCGGGGAGCTGTTTTTT.

Only a few counts were recorded for this clonotype. The chain employs TRBV7-9 and TRBJ2-2, with 7 nucleotides matching TRBD1. The CDR3 runs 16 residues. The germline V gene encodes CDR1 SEHNR and CDR2 FQNEAQ (reference sequence). V was clipped by 5 bases and J by 0 bases; unmatched bases: 6. For the CDR3, the DNA is TGTGCCAGCAGCCCTACACAGGGGACGAACACCGGGGAGCTGTTTTTT. Encoded protein: CASSPTQGTNTGELFF.